This T cell receptor (beta chain) emerged from a study of blood T cell repertoires in COVID-19. In the study overall: Material from acute and convalescent COVID-19 was sourced from the United States, Italy and Spain.

Study processing details: For nucleated cells, counts were estimated from reference gene primer amplification. Only in-frame clones appear in the TCRdb table, and some are missing; sequencing was by immunoSEQ multiplex PCR. That table is the source of V, J and clone size, and D and trimming were worked out from the DNA. Among about 100,000 clones listed, roughly 90% were seen once. The CDR3 loop spans 13 amino acids. Germline values: CDR1 KGHDR, CDR2 SFDVKD. V was trimmed by 3 bases and J by 7 bases, leaving 10 bases between them. This clonotype was obtained from a man aged 30 to 45 in a cohort sampled during active COVID-19. What was sequenced was peripheral blood. The chain is built from TRBV24-1 and TRBJ2-3; D may be TRBD1 (5 bases). The CDR3 DNA sequence: TGTGCCACCAGTGATCAGGGCGTCTATACGCAGTATTTT. This translates into CATSDQGVYTQYF.